This T cell receptor beta chain was captured in a study of tumor-infiltrating lymphocytes in primary liver carcinoma. Study context: Patients' primary liver carcinoma was surgically resected.

A constant-region primer primed TCR beta cDNA synthesis from 400 to 600 ng of total RNA. Generation of the TCR beta libraries relied on three nested multiplex PCR rounds using slightly modified ARM-PCR. The first two PCR rounds used TRBV1-TRBV30 primers with a Cbeta primer, about 9 cycles each. From the multiplex PCR reads, TCRdb called clonotypes with MiXCR, one entry per CDR3 protein. The sample holds 310,000 or so distinct CDR3 sequences; roughly three fifths are singletons and the top ten take over 15%. For blood RNA, unsorted whole blood served as the source, and germline DNA was extracted too. Study-level results: Less overlap was seen in tumor-adjacent and tumor-blood pairs than in tumor region pairs.

This clonotype has just one count. As yet, its antigen is unknown. Relative to the germline gene, one junction end is altered; a read error may explain this. Germline CDR1 is SGHAT and CDR2 is FQNNGV. This CDR3 comprises 15 residues. The chain joins TRBV11-2 to TRBJ2-7; weak D call: TRBD1 (6 bases). Sequencing was performed on peripheral blood. The receptor's source is a woman younger than 45 with primary liver carcinoma and hepatitis B virus infection. CDR3 residues: CASSARQVSSYERHF. CDR3 in DNA: TGTGCCAGCAGCGCTAGACAGGTTAGCTCCTACGAGCGGCACTTC.